This T cell receptor beta chain was found in a study of cytomegalovirus exposure and HLA in healthy donors. The study ran its PCR with 60 Vbeta and 13 Jbeta primers. TCRdb keeps only in-frame clones here, not all; method: immunoSEQ multiplex PCR. The sample lists about 98,000 clones, over 75% occurring once. In its sample, this clone was seen once. CDR1 is SGHVS and CDR2 is FNYEAQ in the germline V gene. V was clipped by 4 bases and J by 7 bases; unmatched bases: 7. The CDR3 runs 14 residues. The V and J genes are TRBV7-6 and TRBJ2-7, with TRBD1 identical over 10 bases. The TCR originated in a female donor in good health and CMV-seropositive. Sequencing was performed on PBMCs. DNA for the CDR3: TGTGCCAGCAGCTCTAGACAGGGGGCGGAAGAGCAGTACTTC. Translating gives CASSSRQGAEEQYF.